The source of this T cell receptor beta chain is a study of Graves' ophthalmopathy and Graves' hyperthyroidism. Regarding the study as a whole: Sensitivity of roughly 71% and specificity of 72% to 85% were achieved by the model that predicted ophthalmopathy progression.

Amplification from RNA transcripts yielded the TCR beta CDR3 regions. HTBI primers primed a first-round RT-PCR, and a second-round multiplex PCR followed. TCRdb re-analysed the multiplex PCR reads in MiXCR, keeping a single row per CDR3 protein. The table includes tens of thousands of distinct CDR3 sequences, over 40% detected once. Germline CDR1 and CDR2: KGHSH and LQKENI. V shed 2 bases and J 5 bases; nucleotides not matched to a gene: 6. The CDR3 has 16 residues. The PBMCs had their origin in roughly 9.8 ml of fresh peripheral blood. About this clonotype: What it recognizes is unknown.

Sequenced sample: peripheral blood. V and J are TRBV18 and TRBJ2-3, with 11 bases that match TRBD2. The receptor comes from an adult man with Graves' ophthalmopathy. The CDR3 DNA follows: TGTGCCAGCTCACCAAGTCGACTAGCGGGGAGAGATACGCAGTATTTT. It codes for CASSPSRLAGRDTQYF.